This TCR beta chain was sequenced in a study of shared clonotypes between healthy human individuals. The naive CD8 population came from CD45RO-negative cells selected for CCR7, without terminally differentiated effector memory CD45RA+ cells. This CDR3 is built from 16 residues. Germline V gene lookup returns CDR1 ENHRY and CDR2 SYGVKD. V was trimmed by 8 bases and J by 4 bases, leaving 20 bases between them. This was a deep-level run. Data came from immunoSEQ multiplex PCR; TCRdb stores just in-frame clones and leaves some out. The sample has some 740,000 clones; nearly 95% are singletons. Sequenced input: naive CD8+ T cells sorted from blood. The chain couples TRBV10-3 to TRBJ2-2; possible D gene TRBD2, 7 bases. The clonotype was recovered from a man aged 25 to 45 in good health. CDR3 in amino acids: CAILIQGGRVTGELFF. The CDR3 bases are TGTGCCATCCTAATACAGGGAGGGAGAGTCACCGGGGAGCTGTTTTTT.